The rows below give T cell receptor beta chains drawn from one sample of a study of blood T cell repertoires in COVID-19. Measured with immunoSEQ multiplex PCR; TCRdb has only the in-frame clones, and not every one. The repertoire holds under 450,000 clones, around 87% seen once, with 1% to 1.5% in the top ten. The sequencing sample was made of PBMCs or T cells enriched from blood (not recorded which). The receptors originated from a man younger than 40 who had recovered from COVID-19. Each CDR3 is given with its conserved first and last residue. D genes are given only for firm matches. Clone size, where shown, is once, few, many, or a class for clones that have expanded.

v_call,j_call,clone_size,d_call,cdr3_aa,cdr3_nt
TRBV3-1/TRBV3-2,TRBJ1-4,NA,TRBD1,CASSFGQGNEKLFF,TGTGCCAGCAGTTTTGGACAGGGTAATGAAAAACTGTTTTTT
TRBV7-6,TRBJ1-1,NA,NA,CASSPGTLRMNTEAFF,TGTGCCAGCAGCCCCGGGACACTTCGAATGAACACTGAAGCTTTCTTT
TRBV5-1,TRBJ1-2,NA,NA,CASSLEGQYGYTF,TGCGCCAGCAGCTTGGAAGGACAGTATGGCTACACCTTC
TRBV20-1,TRBJ2-3,NA,TRBD2,CSASPTSGGDTQYF,TGCAGTGCTAGTCCCACTAGCGGGGGGGATACGCAGTATTTT
TRBV6-5,TRBJ1-1,few,NA,CASSSRENTEAFF,TGTGCCAGCAGTTCACGGGAGAACACTGAAGCTTTCTTT
TRBV5-1,TRBJ2-5,NA,NA,CASSPKGANQETQYF,TGCGCCAGCAGCCCCAAAGGGGCGAACCAAGAGACCCAGTACTTC
TRBV5-5,TRBJ1-1,NA,NA,CASSLANPGAEAFF,TGTGCCAGCAGCTTGGCCAACCCAGGGGCTGAAGCTTTCTTT
TRBV7-9,TRBJ1-2,NA,TRBD1,CASSRGQIHYGYTF,TGTGCCAGCAGCAGGGGGCAAATCCACTATGGCTACACCTTC
TRBV6-5,TRBJ2-2,NA,NA,CASRPGLDTGELFF,TGTGCCAGCAGACCTGGGCTGGACACCGGGGAGCTGTTTTTT
TRBV18,TRBJ1-1,NA,TRBD1,CASSLNRGQFEAFF,TGTGCCAGCTCACTCAACAGGGGGCAGTTTGAAGCTTTCTTT
TRBV6-5,TRBJ1-5,NA,NA,CASSYGRGNQPQHF,TGTGCCAGCAGTTACGGTAGGGGAAATCAGCCCCAGCATTTT
TRBV5-1,TRBJ2-3,NA,NA,CASSLELYTDTQYF,TGCGCCAGCAGCTTGGAACTGTACACAGATACGCAGTATTTT
TRBV3-1/TRBV3-2,TRBJ2-7,NA,TRBD2,CASSPTSGASYEQYF,TGTGCCAGCAGCCCGACTAGCGGCGCTTCCTACGAGCAGTACTTC
TRBV5-1,TRBJ1-2,NA,NA,CASSPGHLYGYTF,TGCGCCAGCAGCCCCGGACACCTCTATGGCTACACCTTC
TRBV5-1,TRBJ1-1,NA,TRBD1,CASSSTGGGGTEAFF,TGCGCCAGCAGCTCGACAGGGGGCGGAGGCACTGAAGCTTTCTTT
TRBV7-9,TRBJ1-6,NA,TRBD1,CASSLATGKGNSPLHF,TGTGCCAGCAGCTTGGCGACAGGGAAAGGAAATTCACCCCTCCACTTT
TRBV18,TRBJ1-2,NA,TRBD1,CASSFGTGRDYTF,TGTGCCAGCTCGTTCGGGACAGGGCGTGACTACACCTTC
TRBV10-3,TRBJ1-1,NA,NA,CAISESGIGVNTEAFF,TGTGCCATCAGTGAGTCAGGGATCGGGGTGAACACTGAAGCTTTCTTT
TRBV4-2,TRBJ2-1,once,TRBD2,CASSRDPGVAGFNEQFF,TGTGCCAGCAGCCGGGACCCAGGAGTAGCGGGTTTCAATGAGCAGTTCTTC
TRBV21-1,TRBJ2-3,once,NA,CASSNSTSGGSTDTQYF,TGTGCCAGCAGCAACTCAACTAGCGGGGGGAGCACAGATACGCAGTATTTT
TRBV7-6,TRBJ1-6,NA,NA,CASSFEQGPYNSPLHF,TGTGCCAGCAGCTTCGAACAGGGCCCCTATAATTCACCCCTCCACTTT
TRBV7-9,TRBJ2-1,NA,NA,CASHTQAYNEQFF,TGTGCCAGCCACACCCAAGCCTACAATGAGCAGTTCTTC
TRBV30,TRBJ2-7,NA,TRBD1,CAWSVLGQGANEQYF,TGTGCCTGGAGTGTACTGGGACAGGGGGCCAACGAGCAGTACTTC
TRBV9,TRBJ1-6,NA,TRBD1,CASSELGQGASPLHF,TGTGCCAGCAGCGAGCTAGGACAGGGGGCTTCACCCCTCCACTTT
TRBV30,TRBJ1-6,NA,NA,CAWIGVGNSPLHF,TGTGCCTGGATAGGGGTGGGGAATTCACCCCTCCACTTT
TRBV3-1/TRBV3-2,TRBJ2-5,NA,NA,CASSRIQGSTQETQYF,TGTGCCAGCAGCCGCATCCAGGGAAGTACCCAAGAGACCCAGTACTTC
TRBV10-3,TRBJ1-3,NA,TRBD1,CAISESKGASSGNTIYF,TGTGCCATCAGTGAGTCGAAGGGGGCGAGCTCTGGAAACACCATATATTTT
TRBV4-1,TRBJ1-1,NA,TRBD1,CASSQNRGYTEAFF,TGCGCCAGCAGCCAAAACAGGGGGTACACTGAAGCTTTCTTT
TRBV6-6,TRBJ1-2,NA,TRBD1,CASSYLPGGQDGYTF,TGTGCCAGCAGTTACCTCCCGGGGGGACAGGACGGCTACACCTTC
TRBV6-4,TRBJ2-2,NA,TRBD2,CASSETSGGTGELFF,TGTGCCAGCAGCGAGACTAGCGGGGGTACCGGGGAGCTGTTTTTT
TRBV4-2,TRBJ1-2,NA,TRBD1,CASSQDDRAYYGYTF,TGTGCCAGCAGCCAAGATGACAGGGCTTACTATGGCTACACCTTC
TRBV7-8,TRBJ1-3,NA,NA,CASSFEQPSSGNTIYF,TGTGCCAGCAGCTTCGAACAGCCGAGCTCTGGAAACACCATATATTTT
TRBV6-5,TRBJ1-3,NA,NA,CASSNLPGSGNTIYF,TGTGCCAGCAGCAACCTGCCAGGCTCTGGAAACACCATATATTTT
TRBV9,TRBJ1-1,NA,NA,CASSVGVQGGGYTEAFF,TGTGCCAGCAGCGTAGGGGTTCAGGGAGGGGGGTACACTGAAGCTTTCTTT
TRBV7-3,TRBJ2-5,NA,NA,CASSPPLRLLLQETQYF,TGTGCCAGCAGCCCCCCTTTGCGGCTCTTACTCCAAGAGACCCAGTACTTC
TRBV5-6,TRBJ1-1,NA,TRBD1,CASSFRDREAFF,TGTGCCAGCAGCTTCCGGGACAGGGAAGCTTTCTTT
TRBV3-1/TRBV3-2,TRBJ2-1,NA,NA,CASSQVPIQSDWRDEQFF,TGTGCCAGCAGCCAAGTCCCTATTCAATCTGACTGGAGGGATGAGCAGTTCTTC
TRBV6-1,TRBJ1-2,NA,NA,CASSVSGIDLPYYGYTF,TGTGCCAGCAGTGTGTCAGGAATCGACCTCCCCTACTATGGCTACACCTTC
TRBV12-3/TRBV12-4,TRBJ2-5,NA,NA,CASSLRTAETQYF,TGTGCCAGCAGTTTAAGGACAGCAGAGACCCAGTACTTC
TRBV21-1,TRBJ1-6,NA,NA,CASSKEGQGINSPLHF,TGTGCCAGCAGCAAAGAAGGACAGGGGATTAATTCACCCCTCCACTTT
TRBV18,TRBJ2-7,once,TRBD1,CASSPGTVTYEQYF,TGTGCCAGCTCACCGGGGACAGTAACCTACGAGCAGTACTTC
TRBV7-2,TRBJ2-5,NA,TRBD2,CASSISSGGTETQYF,TGTGCCAGCAGCATCTCTAGCGGGGGGACGGAGACCCAGTACTTC
TRBV9,TRBJ1-1,NA,TRBD1,CASSGRDRDYTEAFF,TGTGCCAGCAGCGGCCGGGACAGGGACTACACTGAAGCTTTCTTT
TRBV30,TRBJ1-1,many,NA,CAWGHSNTEAFF,TGTGCCTGGGGACACTCGAACACTGAAGCTTTCTTT
TRBV7-2,TRBJ2-7,NA,TRBD2,CASSLGLAGTYEQYF,TGTGCCAGCAGCTTAGGCCTAGCGGGGACCTACGAGCAGTACTTC